This TCR beta chain stems from a study of blood T cell repertoires in COVID-19 (dated by TCRdb to about 2020). Broadly, across the study: Samples covering the acute and convalescent phases of COVID-19 were provided by collaborators in the United States, Italy and Spain. HLA class I and class II types, where available, came from metadata supplied by the sample provider rather than from assay-based typing. Sample metadata almost always included a de-identified subject ID, COVID-19 status, age in years and sex. The repertoires were made available in a free public database intended to serve as a resource for research on the immune response to SARS-CoV-2. The prospective study material was composed of cDNA or gDNA derived from T cells, B-cell-depleted T cells, or PBMCs. The samples were drawn from the first 160 participants of the ongoing ImmuneRACE study and from 1,200 or so subjects provided by 6 global collaborators. Deeply sampled blood TCRbeta repertoires from subjects exposed to, actively infected with, or recovered from COVID-19 were included in the dataset. Overall study results and their limits: Clinical and demographic metadata were provided uncurated, with the amount varying by source and participant.

TCRbeta CDR3 regions were amplified from genomic DNA using the immunoSEQ Assay, a bias-controlled multiplex PCR. The study's processing was this. The number of nucleated cells in each sample was estimated by amplification of reference gene primers within the assay. Sequence reads were collapsed and filtered to measure the absolute abundance of every unique TCRbeta CDR3 rearrangement. Productive Simpson clonality was computed per sample as the square root of Simpson's diversity index over productive rearrangements. Here the immuneACCESS table is served through TCRdb, limited to in-frame sequences with V and J called. Missing clones are a known gap in these copies; in checked studies unresolved V genes cover under half, and the rest lacks a known reason. That table is the source of V, J and clone size, and D and trimming were worked out from the DNA. Across this sample there are some 460,000 clones, with roughly nine tenths seen only once. Of the sample, about 2.1% is held by the ten largest clones.

A note on this clone: This receptor's antigen is unknown. There are no base qualities to consult, and no much larger clone falls within one base.

At the junction V is shortened by 6 bases and J by 3 bases; bases outside the gene matches: 9. The CDR3 numbers 15 residues from cysteine through phenylalanine. Just CDR3 DNA is preserved here, 45 bases in frame from base 1. The germline V gene specifies MDHEN as CDR1 and SYDVKM as CDR2. Participants in the prospective study were aged roughly 18 to 100 years, lived in 20 to 25 United States geographic areas, and enrolled through a virtual design. In the prospective study, cohorts were assigned on the basis of participant-reported clinical history obtained from a screening survey and a study questionnaire. Mobile phlebotomists in the prospective study collected whole blood, serum and a nasopharyngeal or oropharyngeal swab from every participant. Additional blood draws and questionnaires over an approximately 2-month period could optionally be provided by prospective study participants. Blood samples from the prospective study were shipped frozen or at room temperature prior to DNA extraction.

This receptor was obtained from a woman under 30 with acute COVID-19. Sample: PBMCs or T cells enriched from blood (not recorded which). This chain is built from TRBV28 and TRBJ2-7, with 9 central nucleotides matching TRBD1. This receptor has the CDR3 CASSKAGQGHYEQYF. The nucleotide sequence reads as follows: TGTGCCAGCAGCAAAGCGGGACAGGGACACTACGAGCAGTACTTC.